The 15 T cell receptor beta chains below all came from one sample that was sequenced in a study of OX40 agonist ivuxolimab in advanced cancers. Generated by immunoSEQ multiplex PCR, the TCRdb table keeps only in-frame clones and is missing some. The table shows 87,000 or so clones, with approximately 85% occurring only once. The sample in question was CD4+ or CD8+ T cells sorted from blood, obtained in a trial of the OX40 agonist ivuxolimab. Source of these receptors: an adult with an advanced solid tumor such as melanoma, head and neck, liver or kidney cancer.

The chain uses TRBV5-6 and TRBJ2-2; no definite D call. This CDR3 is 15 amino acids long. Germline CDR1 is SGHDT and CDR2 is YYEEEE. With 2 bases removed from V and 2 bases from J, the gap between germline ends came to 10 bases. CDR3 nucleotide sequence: TGTGCCAGCAGCTTAGGTACAGACAACACCGGGGAGCTGTTTTTT. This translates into CASSLGTDNTGELFF.

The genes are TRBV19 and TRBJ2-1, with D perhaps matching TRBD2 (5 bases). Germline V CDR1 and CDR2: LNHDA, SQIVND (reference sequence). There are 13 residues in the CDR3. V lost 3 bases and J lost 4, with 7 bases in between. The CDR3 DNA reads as TGTGCCAGTAGTATGAGGACTTACAATGAGCAGTTCTTC. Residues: CASSMRTYNEQFF.

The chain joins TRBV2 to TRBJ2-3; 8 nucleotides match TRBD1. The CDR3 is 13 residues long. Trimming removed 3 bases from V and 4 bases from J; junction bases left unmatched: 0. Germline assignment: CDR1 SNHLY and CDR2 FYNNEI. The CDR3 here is CASSETGADTQYF. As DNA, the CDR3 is TGTGCCAGCAGTGAGACAGGGGCAGATACGCAGTATTTT. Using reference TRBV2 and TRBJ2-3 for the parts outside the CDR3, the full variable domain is EPEVTQTPSHQVTQMGQEVILRCVPISNHLYFYWYRQILGQKVEFLVSFYNNEISEKSEIFDDQFSVERPDGSNFTLKIRSTKLEDSAMYFCASSETGADTQYFGPGTRLTVL.

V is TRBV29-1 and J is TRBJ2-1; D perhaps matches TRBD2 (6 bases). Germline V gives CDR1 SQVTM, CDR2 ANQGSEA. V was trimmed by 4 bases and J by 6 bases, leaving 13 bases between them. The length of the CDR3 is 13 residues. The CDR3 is CSVALTRGNEQFF. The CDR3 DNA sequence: TGCAGCGTTGCCCTGACTAGAGGCAATGAGCAGTTCTTC.

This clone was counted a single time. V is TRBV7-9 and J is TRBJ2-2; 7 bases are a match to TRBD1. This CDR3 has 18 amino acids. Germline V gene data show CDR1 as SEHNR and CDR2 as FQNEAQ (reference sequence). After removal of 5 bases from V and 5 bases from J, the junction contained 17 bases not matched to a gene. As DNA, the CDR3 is TGTGCCAGCAGCCCGACATTAACAGGGGCTTCTGGGACCGGGGAGCTGTTTTTT. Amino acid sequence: CASSPTLTGASGTGELFF.

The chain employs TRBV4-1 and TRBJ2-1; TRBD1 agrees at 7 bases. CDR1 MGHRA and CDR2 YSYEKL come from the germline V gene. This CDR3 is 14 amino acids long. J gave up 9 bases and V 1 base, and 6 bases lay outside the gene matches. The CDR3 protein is CASSQGEGGGEQFF. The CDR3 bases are TGCGCCAGCAGCCAAGGGGAAGGGGGCGGTGAGCAGTTCTTC.

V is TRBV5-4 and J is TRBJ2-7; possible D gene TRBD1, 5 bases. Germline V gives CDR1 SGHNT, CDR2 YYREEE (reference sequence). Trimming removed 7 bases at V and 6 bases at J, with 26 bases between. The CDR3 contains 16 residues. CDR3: CASRLDGGRAVGEQYF. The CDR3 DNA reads TGTGCCAGCCGGCTTGATGGCGGCAGGGCTGTAGGCGAGCAGTACTTC. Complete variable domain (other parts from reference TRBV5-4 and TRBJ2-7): ETGVTQSPTHLIKTRGQQVTLRCSSQSGHNTVSWYQQALGQGPQFIFQYYREEENGRGNFPPRFSGLQFPNYSSELNVNALELDDSALYLCASRLDGGRAVGEQYFGPGTRLTVT.

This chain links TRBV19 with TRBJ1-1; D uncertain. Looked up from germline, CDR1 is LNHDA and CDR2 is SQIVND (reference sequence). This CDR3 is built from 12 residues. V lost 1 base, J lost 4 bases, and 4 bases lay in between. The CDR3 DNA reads TGTGCCAGTAGTATAGGGAGCACTGAAGCTTTCTTT. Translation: CASSIGSTEAFF.

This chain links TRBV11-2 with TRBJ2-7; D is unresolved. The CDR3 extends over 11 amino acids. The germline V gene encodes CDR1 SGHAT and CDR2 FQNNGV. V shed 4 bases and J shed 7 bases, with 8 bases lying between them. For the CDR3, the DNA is TGTGCCAGCAGCTCGCTCGAAGAGCAGTACTTC. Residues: CASSSLEEQYF.

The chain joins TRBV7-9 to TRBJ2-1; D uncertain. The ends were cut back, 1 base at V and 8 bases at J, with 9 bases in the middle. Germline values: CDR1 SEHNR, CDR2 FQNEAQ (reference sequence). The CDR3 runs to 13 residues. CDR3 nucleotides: TGTGCCAGCAGCTTAGAGTTAAGGGATGAGCAGTTCTTC. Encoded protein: CASSLELRDEQFF.

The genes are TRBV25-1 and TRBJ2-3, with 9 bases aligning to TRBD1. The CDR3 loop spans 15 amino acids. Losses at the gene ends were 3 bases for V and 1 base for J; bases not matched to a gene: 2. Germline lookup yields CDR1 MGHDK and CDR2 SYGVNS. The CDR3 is CASSDRDRGTDTQYF. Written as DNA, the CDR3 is TGTGCCAGCAGTGACCGGGACAGGGGCACAGATACGCAGTATTTT.

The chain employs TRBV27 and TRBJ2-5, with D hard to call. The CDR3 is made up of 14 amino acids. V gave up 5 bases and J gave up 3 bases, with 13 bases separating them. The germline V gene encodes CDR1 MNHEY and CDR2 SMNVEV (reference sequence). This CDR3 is CASSPKWGKETQYF. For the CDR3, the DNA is TGTGCCAGCAGTCCTAAGTGGGGAAAAGAGACCCAGTACTTC.

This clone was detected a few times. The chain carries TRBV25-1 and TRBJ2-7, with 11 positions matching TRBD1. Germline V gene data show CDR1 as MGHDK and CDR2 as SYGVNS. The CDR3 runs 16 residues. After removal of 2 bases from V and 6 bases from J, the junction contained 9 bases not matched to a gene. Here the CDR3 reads CASSERPGQGVVEQYF. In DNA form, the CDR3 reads TGTGCCAGCAGTGAACGGCCGGGACAGGGGGTTGTCGAGCAGTACTTC.

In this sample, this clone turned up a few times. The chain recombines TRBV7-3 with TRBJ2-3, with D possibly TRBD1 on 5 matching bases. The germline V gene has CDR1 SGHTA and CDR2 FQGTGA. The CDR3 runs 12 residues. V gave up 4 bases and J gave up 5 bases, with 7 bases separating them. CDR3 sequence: CASSSQGDTQYF. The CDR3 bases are TGTGCCAGCAGCTCGCAGGGAGATACGCAGTATTTT.

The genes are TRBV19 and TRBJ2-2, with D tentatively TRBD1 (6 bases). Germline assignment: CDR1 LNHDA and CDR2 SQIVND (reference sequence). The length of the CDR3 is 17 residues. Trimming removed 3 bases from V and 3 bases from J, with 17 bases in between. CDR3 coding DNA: TGTGCCAGTAGTATCCAAAGACAGGTAAAGGACACCGGGGAGCTGTTTTTT. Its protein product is CASSIQRQVKDTGELFF.